The 13 T cell receptor beta chains below were found in one sample sequenced in a study of cytomegalovirus exposure and HLA in healthy donors. 13 Jbeta primers and 60 Vbeta primers were used for the PCR. The method was immunoSEQ multiplex PCR; TCRdb's version includes in-frame clones alone and lacks a portion of them. The table includes 150,000 to 200,000 clones, 80% to 85% detected once. What was sequenced was PBMCs. All receptors come from a boy aged 5-17 years in good health and CMV-seronegative.

This chain uses TRBV5-4 with TRBJ2-5, with 10 positions matching TRBD2. Unmatched junction bases numbered 3, after V lost 0 bases and J lost 1 base. The CDR3 contains 16 residues. Germline assignment: CDR1 SGHNT and CDR2 YYREEE (reference sequence). The CDR3 DNA is TGTGCCAGCAGCTTGGGTTTAGCGGGGGGCCAAGAGACCCAGTACTTC. Its protein is CASSLGLAGGQETQYF.

The gene calls are TRBV9 and TRBJ1-2, with TRBD1 matching 11 bases. Germline lookup yields CDR1 SGDLS and CDR2 YYNGEE. This CDR3 comprises 15 residues. V gave up 6 bases and J gave up 3 bases; unmatched junction bases: 7. The CDR3 is CASTGRGQGDYGYTF. CDR3 DNA sequence: TGTGCCAGCACCGGGCGGGGACAGGGGGACTATGGCTACACCTTC.

This chain joins TRBV27 and TRBJ2-5; 7 nucleotides align to TRBD1. The CDR3 runs to 14 residues. Per the germline V gene, CDR1 is MNHEY and CDR2 is SMNVEV (reference sequence). Unmatched junction bases numbered 6, after V lost 3 bases and J lost 5 bases. For the CDR3, the DNA is TGTGCCAGCAGTTTCTTCGACAGGGCGGAGACCCAGTACTTC. Translation gives CASSFFDRAETQYF.

The gene calls are TRBV27 and TRBJ2-7; a weak D match, TRBD2 (7 bases). Germline CDR1 reads MNHEY; CDR2 reads SMNVEV (reference sequence). The CDR3 loop spans 15 amino acids. Trimming removed 3 bases at V and 1 base at J, with 13 bases between. The CDR3 reads CASSFWGGTSYEQYF. For the CDR3, the DNA is TGTGCCAGCAGTTTCTGGGGGGGCACTTCCTACGAGCAGTACTTC.

The chain recombines TRBV23-1 with TRBJ1-2; no reliable D call. TRBV23-1 is noted as an ORF with a role that remains uncertain. The CDR3 is made up of 12 amino acids. Trimming removed 4 bases at V and 5 bases at J, with 8 bases between. CDR3 loop: CASSPAGYGYTF. The CDR3 DNA reads as TGCGCCAGCAGTCCCGCGGGGTATGGCTACACCTTC.

The J gene is TRBJ1-2, the V gene TRBV5-4, with D possibly matching TRBD1 (6 bases). The CDR3 has 16 residues. V lost 4 bases and J 7 bases, leaving 23 bases between the germline ends. Looked up from germline, CDR1 is SGHNT and CDR2 is YYREEE (reference sequence). The CDR3 sequence is CASSLRNLQGPGGYTF. As DNA, the CDR3 is TGTGCCAGCAGCCTCCGAAATTTACAGGGACCGGGTGGCTACACCTTC.

V gene TRBV4-1 combines with J gene TRBJ1-6; 10 bases are a match to TRBD1. The CDR3 is 15 residues long. V was clipped by 2 bases and J by 8 bases; unmatched bases: 3. Germline-derived CDR1 and CDR2 are MGHRA and YSYEKL. The CDR3 spells CASSQSGTGDSPLHF. The CDR3 DNA reads as TGCGCCAGCAGCCAATCCGGGACAGGGGATTCACCCCTCCACTTT.

V usage is TRBV4-3 and J usage is TRBJ2-7; unclear D gene. The V gene lost 1 base and the J gene lost 8 bases, with 15 bases spanning the gap. CDR1 and CDR2 (germline): LGHNA, YSLEER. The CDR3 is 14 residues long. This chain's CDR3 is CASSQGRELTKQYF. For the CDR3, the DNA is TGCGCCAGCAGCCAAGGGAGAGAACTTACGAAGCAGTACTTC.

The V and J genes are TRBV2 and TRBJ1-2; 9 bases align to TRBD1. Per germline, CDR1 SNHLY and CDR2 FYNNEI. Unmatched junction bases numbered 5, after V lost 5 bases and J lost 7 bases. There are 13 residues in the CDR3. CDR3 nucleotide sequence: TGTGCCAGCAGTCCCGGGACAGGGACTGGCTACACCTTC. Amino acid sequence: CASSPGTGTGYTF.

This clone appeared a few times. V is TRBV4-3 and J is TRBJ2-7, with 8 bases aligning to TRBD2. The CDR3 is 14 residues long. Germline V gene data show CDR1 as LGHNA and CDR2 as YSLEER. Trimming took 0 bases from V and 4 from J; bases not matched to a gene: 2. CDR3 in DNA: TGCGCCAGCAGCCAAGATGAGCGGGGGTACGAGCAGTACTTC. Protein sequence: CASSQDERGYEQYF.

The chain recombines TRBV2 with TRBJ2-5; D possibly corresponds to TRBD2 (5 bases). The J call may not be correct, given that the DNA end is closer to TRBJ2-7. Per the germline V gene, CDR1 is SNHLY and CDR2 is FYNNEI. The CDR3 spans 11 residues. The CDR3 bases are TGTGCCAGCAACGGGGAGTTCGAGCAGTACTTC. Translation: CASNGEFEQYF.

The chain uses TRBV4-1 and TRBJ2-5, with D unclear. The germline CDR1 and CDR2 sequences are MGHRA and YSYEKL. The CDR3 covers 15 residues. Between the trimmed V and J ends, which lost 1 base and 2 bases, there was a span of 11 bases. The CDR3 DNA reads TGCGCCAGCAGCCAAGGGCGGCGATCTCAAGAGACCCAGTACTTC. As protein: CASSQGRRSQETQYF.

The V call is TRBV5-4, the J call TRBJ2-3; D is unresolved. The CDR3 has 12 amino acids. Germline V lookup: CDR1 SGHNT, CDR2 YYREEE (reference sequence). V dropped 0 bases and J dropped 8 bases, with 7 bases sitting between them. Written as DNA, the CDR3 is TGTGCCAGCAGCTTGGAGCCCCGTACGCAGTATTTT. This translates into CASSLEPRTQYF.